This T cell receptor beta chain was identified in a study of shared T cell receptors in the human thymus. The V gene's germline CDR1 is SGHDT and CDR2 YYEEEE. Trimming stripped 4 bases from V and 1 base from J, with 11 bases between. This CDR3 comprises 14 residues. Here immunoSEQ multiplex PCR was the method, and the copy in TCRdb shows in-frame clones only, minus some. In the table there are more than 550,000 clones, 80% to 90% of which are singletons. The same data also went into a second study, on human thymus T cells. This second study notes: Congenital heart defects were the reason for the corrective surgery that the donors, healthy Finnish infants, were having. Thymus pieces cut out during corrective heart surgery were the tissue that was used. Thymic and blood repertoires appeared to show biased V and J gene usage. There were highly overlapping thymic repertoires among unrelated individuals, as related research reported.

The rearrangement uses TRBV5-6 and TRBJ1-1; D is perhaps TRBD1 (5 bases). The sequence came from a boy younger than two with a congenital heart defect. Sequenced: thymocytes. In DNA, the CDR3 is TGTGCCAGCAGCCCCGAGACAGAGAACACTGAAGCTTTCTTT. Its protein is CASSPETENTEAFF.